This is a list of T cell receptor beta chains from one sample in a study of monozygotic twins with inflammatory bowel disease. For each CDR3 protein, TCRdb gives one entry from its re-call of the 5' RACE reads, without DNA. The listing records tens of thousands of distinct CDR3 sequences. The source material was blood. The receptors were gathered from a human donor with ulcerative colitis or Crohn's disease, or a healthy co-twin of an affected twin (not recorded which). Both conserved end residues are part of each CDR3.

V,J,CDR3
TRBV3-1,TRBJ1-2,CASSHRDSNYGYTF
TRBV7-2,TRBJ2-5,CASSFDYQETQYF
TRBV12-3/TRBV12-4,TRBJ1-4,CASRPTSGNEKLFF
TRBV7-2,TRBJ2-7,CASSLTPRDRDNEQYF
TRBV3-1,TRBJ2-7,CASSQAWQGVYEQYF
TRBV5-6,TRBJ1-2,CASSSPGALEDGYTF
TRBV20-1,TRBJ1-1,CSAMTGGNTEAFF
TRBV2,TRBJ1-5,CASRYRGGNSNQPQHF
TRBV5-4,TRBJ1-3,CASSPDREGSGNTIYF
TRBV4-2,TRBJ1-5,CASSQGDRGFQPQHF
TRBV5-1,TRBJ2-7,CASTDGGTTEQYF
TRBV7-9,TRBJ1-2,CASSPAAVYGYTF
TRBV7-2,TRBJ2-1,CASRGLAGENEQFF
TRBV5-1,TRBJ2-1,CASSLLGDHSGDEQFF
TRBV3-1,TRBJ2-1,CASSLWGPGEQFF
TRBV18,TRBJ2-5,CASSPVGETQYF
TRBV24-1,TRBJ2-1,CATSQRSGPPHEQFF
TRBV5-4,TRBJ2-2,CASSAGHGELFF
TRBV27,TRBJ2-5,CASSPRTGTSPETQYF
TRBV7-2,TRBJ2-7,CASSLSVGNYEQYF
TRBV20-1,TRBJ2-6,CSASDARTGANVLTF
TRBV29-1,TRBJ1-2,CSVGGSEIYGYTF
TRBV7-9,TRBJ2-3,CASSLTSGVTDTQYF
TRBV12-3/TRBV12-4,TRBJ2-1,CASSVGQVYNEQFF
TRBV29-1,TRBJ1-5,CSAQENSNQPQHF
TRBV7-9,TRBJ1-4,CASSFSGGENEKLFF
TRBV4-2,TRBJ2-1,CASSQSAGQGQGHNEQFF
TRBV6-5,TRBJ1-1,CASSYGAMGEAFF
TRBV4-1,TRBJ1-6,CASSQGMGSSNSPLHF
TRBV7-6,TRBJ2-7,CASSLGTGGDYEQYF
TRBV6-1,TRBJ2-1,CASRSGAYNEQFF
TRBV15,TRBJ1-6,CATSRVQGQYNSPLHF
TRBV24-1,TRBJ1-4,CATSAAGTNEKLFF
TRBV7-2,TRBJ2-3,CASSLVGGGANTDTQYF
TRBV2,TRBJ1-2,CASSSSRDYGYTF
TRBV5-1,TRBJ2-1,CASSFGTGSYNEQFF
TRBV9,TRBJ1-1,CASSVTGSTEAFF
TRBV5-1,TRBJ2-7,CASSRRTDYEQYF
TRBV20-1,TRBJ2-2,CSASTGGGTNTGELFF